The 6 T cell receptor beta chains given below trace back to one sample, sequenced in a study of PD-L1 blockade in urothelial cancer. Data came from immunoSEQ multiplex PCR; TCRdb stores just in-frame clones and leaves some out. The repertoire holds more than 45,000 clones, 82% seen once, with around 4.5% in the top ten. This specimen was PBMCs, taken around atezolizumab (anti-PD-L1) treatment. Receptors were obtained from a man between 70 and 80 years old with urothelial cancer.

V is TRBV5-1 and J is TRBJ2-1, with 7 bases that match TRBD1. The CDR3 extends over 14 amino acids. Germline loops: CDR1 SGHRS, CDR2 YFSETQ. J gave up 4 bases and V 2 bases, and 3 bases lay outside the gene matches. The DNA of the CDR3 is TGCGCCAGCAGCTTTCAGGGGGTTTACAATGAGCAGTTCTTC. It encodes CASSFQGVYNEQFF.

The chain couples TRBV7-2 to TRBJ2-7; 8 bases line up with TRBD2. Germline-derived CDR1 and CDR2 are SGHTA and FQGNSA. V shed 1 base, J shed 2 bases, and the junction held 4 bases outside the gene matches. This CDR3 region has 15 residues. This chain's CDR3 is CASSLDSAGAYEQYF. The CDR3, as DNA: TGTGCCAGCAGCTTAGATTCAGCGGGGGCCTACGAGCAGTACTTC.

The V and J genes are TRBV10-2 and TRBJ2-1; 9 positions match TRBD1. Trimming removed 3 bases from V and 6 bases from J; junction bases left unmatched: 3. Germline loops: CDR1 WSHSY, CDR2 SAAADI. This CDR3 is built from 14 residues. The CDR3 protein is CASSEQGAGNEQFF. CDR3 coding DNA: TGCGCCAGCAGTGAACAGGGGGCTGGCAATGAGCAGTTCTTC.

V usage is TRBV18 and J usage is TRBJ2-7; 10 bases are shared with TRBD2. The CDR3 runs to 15 residues. Germline-derived CDR1 and CDR2 are KGHSH and LQKENI. V shed 3 bases and J 4 bases; nucleotides not matched to a gene: 6. The CDR3 bases are TGTGCCAGCTCACCCGGACTAGCGGAGGGGTACGAGCAGTACTTC. Encoded protein: CASSPGLAEGYEQYF.

The chain uses TRBV19 and TRBJ2-7; D is ambiguous. CDR1 and CDR2 (germline): LNHDA, SQIVND (reference sequence). This CDR3 is built from 14 residues. Between the trimmed V and J ends, which lost 5 bases and 2 bases, there was a span of 13 bases. The CDR3 sequence: CASSPIPGPYEQYF. The CDR3 nucleotides are TGTGCCAGTAGTCCAATACCCGGTCCCTACGAGCAGTACTTC.

This sequence joins TRBV18 and TRBJ1-4; D unclear. V dropped 5 bases and J dropped 8 bases, with 12 bases sitting between them. The CDR3 totals 13 residues. Germline values: CDR1 KGHSH, CDR2 LQKENI. The CDR3 loop is CASSLGSSEKLFF. The CDR3 DNA is TGTGCCAGCTCATTAGGGAGTAGCGAAAAACTGTTTTTT.